This TCR beta chain came from a study of Tregs in tolerant kidney transplant recipients. To note about this clone: Its target is unknown.

CDR3 length equals 16 residues. Germline V lookup: CDR1 MGHDK, CDR2 SYGVNS. The V end was cut by 4 bases, the J end by 2 bases, with 16 bases between. Data came from immunoSEQ multiplex PCR; TCRdb stores just in-frame clones and leaves some out. The sample records more than 90,000 clones, 92% being singletons. General study results and limits: Few patients were studied, so findings need validation in larger groups.

Unstimulated Tregs (CD4+CD25+CD127-) and CD4+CD25- non-Tregs were sorted from PBMCs. The rearrangement links TRBV25-1 to TRBJ2-3; D tentatively reads TRBD1 or TRBD2 (6 bases each). Specimen: CD4+ T cells from blood. This sequence was found in a human donor in good health. The CDR3 sequence: CASSGLVGGYTDTQYF. The CDR3 DNA follows: TGTGCCAGCAGTGGGCTGGTGGGGGGCTACACAGATACGCAGTATTTT.